This T cell receptor (beta chain) was identified during a study of human T cells and chemical hapten exposure. The germline V gene encodes CDR1 MRHNA and CDR2 SNTAGT. The CDR3 is made up of 14 amino acids. Each CDR3 protein gets one entry after TCRdb re-called the RACE reads with MiXCR. The sample holds a few hundred thousand distinct CDR3 sequences; roughly 6.3% are singletons and the top ten take around 6.1%. This clonotype showed up just a few times. A read error may produce the germline difference seen at one junction end. Time point described: patch test 2, 6 weeks after DPC sensitization. Treatment here: therapeutic diphenylcyclopropenone sensitization with weekly scalp DPC.

The specimen comprised whole blood, sampled in connection with sensitization to the hapten diphenylcyclopropenone (DPC). The chain combines TRBV6-4 with TRBJ2-2; D is ambiguous. The sequence was collected from a woman between 18 and 29 years old with alopecia areata. Some clones in this sample may be carry-over from other donors' samples. CDR3 sequence: CANSGPPKTGELFF. The DNA of the CDR3 is TGTGCCAACTCGGGTCCCCCGAAGACCGGGGAGCTGTTTTTT.